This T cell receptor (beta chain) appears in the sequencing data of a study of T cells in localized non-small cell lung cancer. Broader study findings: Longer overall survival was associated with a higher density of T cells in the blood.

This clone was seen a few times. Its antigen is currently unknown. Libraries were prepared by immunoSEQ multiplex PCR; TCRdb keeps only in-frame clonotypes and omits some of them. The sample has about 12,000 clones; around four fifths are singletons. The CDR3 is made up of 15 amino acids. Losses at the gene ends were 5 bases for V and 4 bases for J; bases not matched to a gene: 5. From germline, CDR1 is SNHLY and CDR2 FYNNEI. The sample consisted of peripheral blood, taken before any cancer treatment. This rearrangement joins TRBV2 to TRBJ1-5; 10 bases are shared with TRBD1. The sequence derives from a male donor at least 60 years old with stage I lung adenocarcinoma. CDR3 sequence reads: CASSLSGQGNQPQHF. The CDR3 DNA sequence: TGTGCCAGCAGTTTGTCGGGACAGGGGAATCAGCCCCAGCATTTT. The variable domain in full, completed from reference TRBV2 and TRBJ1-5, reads EPEVTQTPSHQVTQMGQEVILRCVPISNHLYFYWYRQILGQKVEFLVSFYNNEISEKSEIFDDQFSVERPDGSNFTLKIRSTKLEDSAMYFCASSLSGQGNQPQHFGDGTRLSIL.